This TCR beta chain was documented in a study of T cell repertoires in cytomegalovirus infection. Trimming took off 1 base at V and 7 bases at J, with 11 bases between the two ends. This CDR3 is built from 14 residues. The germline V gene has CDR1 SGHTA and CDR2 FQGNSA. MiXCR, run by TCRdb on the reads, gives a single entry per CDR3 protein. The sample contains around 900,000 distinct CDR3 sequences, roughly 31% of which appear only once. This clonotype has at least ten counts. Its antigen is not known. The chain has TRBV7-2 and TRBJ2-1; D is unclear. This TCR came from a human donor in good health (CMV status not recorded). Some clones in this sample may be carry-over from other donors' samples. The starting material was cultured CD8+ T cells from PBMCs, obtained from culture after CMV antigen stimulation. CDR3 loop: CASSLVVRRNEQFF. The CDR3 coding sequence is TGTGCCAGCAGCTTAGTGGTGAGACGGAATGAGCAGTTCTTC.